This is a list of T cell receptor beta chains from one sample in a study of blood T cell repertoires in COVID-19. Profiling relied on immunoSEQ multiplex PCR, and the TCRdb table lists in-frame clones only, not all of them. The data show 100,000 to 150,000 clones, more than 80% seen once. Input material: peripheral blood. The source is a man in his 70s with active or convalescent COVID-19. The CDR3 runs from the conserved cysteine through the conserved F or W. A D gene is named only where the DNA matches it firmly. Expanded clones are given a class, and other clones once, few, many or no size at all.

clone_size	v_call	j_call	d_call	cdr3_nt	cdr3_aa
-	TRBV12-3/TRBV12-4	TRBJ1-2	TRBD1	TGTGCCAGCTGGGGACAGAACTATGGCTACACCTTC	CASWGQNYGYTF
-	TRBV13	TRBJ2-3	-	TGTGCCAGCAGCGTTCAGGTCACAGATACGCAGTATTTT	CASSVQVTDTQYF
-	TRBV30	TRBJ1-5	TRBD1	TGTGCCTGGAACAGGGGGCAAGAACAACAGCCCCAGCATTTT	CAWNRGQEQQPQHF
once	TRBV12-2	TRBJ1-6	-	TGTGCAAGTCGCTCCCTAAACATCGGACAGAATAATTCACCCCTCCACTTT	CASRSLNIGQNNSPLHF
-	TRBV13	TRBJ1-1	-	TGTGCCAGCAGCTTAGAGGAGGGCACTGAAGCTTTCTTT	CASSLEEGTEAFF
-	TRBV6-5	TRBJ1-2	TRBD1	TGTGCCAGCAGTTACGGGACAGGGATCTATGGCTACACCTTC	CASSYGTGIYGYTF
-	TRBV19	TRBJ1-6	TRBD1	TGTGCCACTAGGGACAGTTATAATTCACCCCTCCACTTT	CATRDSYNSPLHF
-	TRBV4-1	TRBJ2-7	TRBD2	TGCGCCAGCAGTCTGGGGACTAGCGGGAGGGGTGCCTCCTACGAGCAGTACTTC	CASSLGTSGRGASYEQYF
few	TRBV29-1	TRBJ1-2	-	TGCAGCGTTGAAGGGCCTGATGGCTACACCTTC	CSVEGPDGYTF
-	TRBV5-6	TRBJ1-4	-	TGTGCCAGCAGCCGGGCAGGGTCAACTAATGAAAAACTGTTTTTT	CASSRAGSTNEKLFF
-	TRBV11-2	TRBJ1-6	TRBD1	TGTGCCAGCAGCTTACGGGAGGGACAGACCACCCTCCACTTT	CASSLREGQTTLHF
-	TRBV27	TRBJ2-3	TRBD2	TGTGCCAGCAGTTACTCTAGCGGGAGTAGCACAGATACGCAGTATTTT	CASSYSSGSSTDTQYF
-	TRBV6-1	TRBJ2-4	TRBD2	TGTGCCAGCAGTGAATGGGCGGGAGGGGGAAAAGACATTCAGTACTTC	CASSEWAGGGKDIQYF
few	TRBV6-6	TRBJ2-7	TRBD2	TGTGCCAGCAGGACCCCTAGCGGGAGGGCGACGGTCGAGCAGTACTTC	CASRTPSGRATVEQYF
-	TRBV5-1	TRBJ2-4	TRBD2	TGCGCCAGCAGCGGCGCGGGGGGGATTGGCGGAAACATTCAGTACTTC	CASSGAGGIGGNIQYF
-	TRBV11-2	TRBJ2-1	-	TGTGCCAGCAGCTTAGATCTCGCAGGGGAAGCTACTTTGAATGAGCAGTTCTTC	CASSLDLAGEATLNEQFF
-	TRBV3-1/TRBV3-2	TRBJ2-1	TRBD2	TGTGCCAGCAGCCAAGATATTAGCGGGAGGATAAATGAGCAGTTCTTC	CASSQDISGRINEQFF
-	TRBV5-1	TRBJ1-4	TRBD1	TGCGCCAGCGGGACAGGTCCTAATGAAAAACTGTTTTTT	CASGTGPNEKLFF
once	TRBV2	TRBJ2-3	-	TGTGCCAGCAGAACAGGCGGCACAGATACGCAGTATTTT	CASRTGGTDTQYF
once	TRBV5-6	TRBJ1-5	TRBD1	TGTGCCAGCAGCGGGACAGGGGATTGGGATCAGCCCCAGCATTTT	CASSGTGDWDQPQHF
-	TRBV6-1	TRBJ2-5	TRBD2	TGTGCCAGCAGTGACGGACTAGCCAGGGTCCAAGAGACCCAGTACTTC	CASSDGLARVQETQYF
-	TRBV16	TRBJ2-5	TRBD1	TGTGCCAGCAGCCTACTAGGACAGGGCCAAGAGACCCAGTACTTC	CASSLLGQGQETQYF
-	TRBV6-5	TRBJ1-6	TRBD1	TGTGCCAGCAGTTCAGGACAGGGCCCCAGTTCACCCCTCCACTTT	CASSSGQGPSSPLHF
-	TRBV5-5	TRBJ2-3	TRBD2	TGTGCCAGCAGCTCGGTCCTACTAGCGGGAGATGCAGATACGCAGTATTTT	CASSSVLLAGDADTQYF
once	TRBV9	TRBJ2-7	TRBD2	TGTGCCAGCAGCGTAGGGGTTTTGGGAGGAGCGGGAGGCTCCTACGAGCAGTACTTC	CASSVGVLGGAGGSYEQYF
-	TRBV5-1	TRBJ1-4	-	TGCGCCAGCAGCTTAGCGGGCAGCTTCGGACAAGAAAAACTGTTTTTT	CASSLAGSFGQEKLFF
-	TRBV5-1	TRBJ2-1	TRBD2	TGCGCCAGCAGCTTGACTAGCGGGACCTACAATGAGCAGTTCTTC	CASSLTSGTYNEQFF
-	TRBV27	TRBJ1-2	-	TGTGCCAGCGCGACAGGCCTAAACTATGGCTACACCTTC	CASATGLNYGYTF
once	TRBV5-1	TRBJ2-3	TRBD2	TGCGCCAGCAGCTTGGGGGCGCGGGAGGACACAGATACGCAGTATTTT	CASSLGAREDTDTQYF
-	TRBV27	TRBJ1-1	-	TGTGCCAGCAGATTTTGGAGCGACAGTGAAGCTTTCTTT	CASRFWSDSEAFF
-	TRBV3-1/TRBV3-2	TRBJ2-7	-	TGTGCCAGCGAGGGGGTCTCCTACGAGCAGTACTTC	CASEGVSYEQYF
-	TRBV19	TRBJ2-2	-	TGTGCCAGTAGTATTGGAGGGAGCTTAACCGGGGAGCTGTTTTTT	CASSIGGSLTGELFF
-	TRBV27	TRBJ1-5	TRBD1	TGTGCCAGCAGTGCCTTAAACCAGGGGGCGAGGGTTCAGCCCCAGCATTTT	CASSALNQGARVQPQHF
-	TRBV18	TRBJ2-1	TRBD2	TGTGCCAGCTCACGTATGACTAGCGGCCCCTACAATGAGCAGTTCTTC	CASSRMTSGPYNEQFF
-	TRBV18	TRBJ1-1	TRBD1	TGTGCCAGCTCACCGGGACAGGCATACACTGAAGCTTTCTTT	CASSPGQAYTEAFF
-	TRBV15	TRBJ1-2	TRBD1	TGTGCCACCAGCACTGGACAGGGGGGCAATGGCTACACCTTC	CATSTGQGGNGYTF
-	TRBV19	TRBJ2-2	TRBD1	TGTGCCAGTTTCACAGGGGGCTTAGACACCGGGGAGCTGTTTTTT	CASFTGGLDTGELFF
-	TRBV5-6	TRBJ2-4	TRBD1	TGTGCCAGCAGTTCGGACAGGGGGCTTTGGAACATTCAGTACTTC	CASSSDRGLWNIQYF
-	TRBV27	TRBJ1-2	-	TGTGCCAGCAGTTTATCCCAGGGTTACTATGGCTACACCTTC	CASSLSQGYYGYTF
-	TRBV7-9	TRBJ2-1	TRBD1	TGTGCCAGCAGCTCTTTAGGGACAGGGGTTACCTACAATGAGCAGTTCTTC	CASSSLGTGVTYNEQFF
-	TRBV28	TRBJ2-7	TRBD1	TGTGCCAGCAGTTTGCCGACAGGGGGGCAGGGCGAGCAGTACTTC	CASSLPTGGQGEQYF
-	TRBV5-1	TRBJ2-7	TRBD1	TGCGCCAGTAGCTTGGACTGGGACAGTGTCTACGAGCAGTACTTC	CASSLDWDSVYEQYF
-	TRBV18	TRBJ2-5	TRBD1	TGTGCCAGCTCACCAACCGGGACAGGGGGCGCAGAGACCCAGTACTTC	CASSPTGTGGAETQYF
-	TRBV9	TRBJ2-1	-	TGTGCCAGCACTCTCGCGGGGAAATCCTACAATGAGCAGTTCTTC	CASTLAGKSYNEQFF
-	TRBV19	TRBJ2-3	-	TGTGCCAGTAGTAGCGGGTCCGGACGTCCAGATACGCAGTATTTT	CASSSGSGRPDTQYF
-	TRBV29-1	TRBJ2-7	TRBD1	TGCAGCGTTACCGGGACAGGGGCCTACTACGAGCAGTACTTC	CSVTGTGAYYEQYF
-	TRBV19	TRBJ1-2	-	TGTGCCAGTAGGGAAAGACAGGCTTCCTATGGCTACACCTTC	CASRERQASYGYTF
-	TRBV9	TRBJ2-1	TRBD2	TGTGCCAGCAGCGCCACTGCTAGCGGGACGCATGAGCAGTTCTTC	CASSATASGTHEQFF
-	TRBV9	TRBJ1-1	TRBD1	TGTGCCAGCAGCGCGGGACAGGGGGATCAGAACACTGAAGCTTTCTTT	CASSAGQGDQNTEAFF
-	TRBV12-5	TRBJ2-5	-	TGTGCTAGTGGTTCGGGAAACAAACAAGAGACCCAGTACTTC	CASGSGNKQETQYF
-	TRBV2	TRBJ2-7	-	TGTGCCAGCGAAGTGGGTCAGGGGAGTTACGAGCAGTACTTC	CASEVGQGSYEQYF
-	TRBV5-5	TRBJ1-4	-	TGTGCCAGCAGCTTGGATGTTCTGGGGGCCCCTAATGAAAAACTGTTTTTT	CASSLDVLGAPNEKLFF
once	TRBV6-5	TRBJ2-2	TRBD1	TGTGCCAGCAGTTTCCGGGACAGCAGCACCGGGGAGCTGTTTTTT	CASSFRDSSTGELFF
-	TRBV9	TRBJ2-1	-	TGTGCCAGCTCGTCGAGCTCCTACAATGAGCAGTTCTTC	CASSSSSYNEQFF
once	TRBV2	TRBJ1-1	-	TGTGCCAGCAGTGCTCCCGGAGGGACGAATATGAACACTGAAGCTTTCTTT	CASSAPGGTNMNTEAFF
-	TRBV30	TRBJ1-5	-	TGTGCCTGGAGTGTACGGGATCAGCATCAGCCCCAGCATTTT	CAWSVRDQHQPQHF
-	TRBV7-9	TRBJ1-1	-	TGTGCCGGGGAGAACCTTGCTGAAGCTTTCTTT	CAGENLAEAFF
-	TRBV7-6	TRBJ1-1	TRBD1	TGTGCCAGCAGCTGGGTCTCCTCCGGGACAGGAGGCACTGAAGCTTTCTTT	CASSWVSSGTGGTEAFF
-	TRBV24-1	TRBJ1-4	TRBD1	TGTGCCACCAGTGACGCGGGACAGGGAAGTGAAAAACTGTTTTTT	CATSDAGQGSEKLFF